This TCR beta chain originates from a study of Ad26.COV2.S vaccination and SARS-CoV-2 variants. Assay used: immunoSEQ multiplex PCR; TCRdb lists only in-frame clones, some missing. This sample has some 250,000 clones, with roughly 90% found just once. Documented treatment: roughly 18 received Ad26.COV2.S at low or high dose, single or two shots; about 5 received placebo; per-sample allocation not given. The samples date from day 63 after the first vaccine or placebo injection. V was trimmed by 0 bases and J by 0 bases, leaving 6 bases between them. The CDR3 runs to 14 residues. Per germline, CDR1 SGDLS and CDR2 YYNGEE. This clone occurred once.

The chain carries TRBV9 and TRBJ1-1; TRBD1 might be the D (5 bases). The sample here was peripheral blood, taken in a trial of Ad26.COV2.S vaccine versus placebo. The source is a person between 18 and 60 years old who received the Ad26.COV2.S COVID-19 vaccine or a placebo. This CDR3 is CASSVGQLNTEAFF. As DNA, the CDR3 is TGTGCCAGCAGCGTAGGACAGTTGAACACTGAAGCTTTCTTT. The full variable domain, rest sourced from reference TRBV9 and TRBJ1-1, is DSGVTQTPKHLITATGQRVTLRCSPRSGDLSVYWYQQSLDQGLQFLIQYYNGEERAKGNILERFSAQQFPDLHSELNLSSLELGDSALYFCASSVGQLNTEAFFGQGTRLTVV.